These 13 T cell receptor beta chains were sequenced from one sample in a study of shared clonotypes between healthy human individuals. Sequenced by immunoSEQ multiplex PCR; TCRdb stores in-frame clones only, minus some. The data contain approximately 590,000 clones, roughly 95% of them singletons. Selected positively for CCR7 and CD45RO-negative, naive CD8 cells excluded terminally differentiated effector memory CD45RA+ cells. The sample consisted of naive CD8+ T cells sorted from blood. Receptors originate from a woman aged 25-40 years in good health.

The chain couples TRBV5-6 to TRBJ2-1, with 8 bases identical to TRBD2. The CDR3 has 15 residues. Trimming cost V 2 bases and J 5 bases; bases outside gene matches: 6. CDR1 and CDR2 (germline): SGHDT, YYEEEE. CDR3 nucleotides: TGTGCCAGCAGCTTAGCGGGAGTGGGCCACAATGAGCAGTTCTTC. This sequence encodes CASSLAGVGHNEQFF.

The chain recombines TRBV4-1 with TRBJ1-2; D not resolved. This CDR3 has 14 residues. The V end was cut by 1 base, the J end by 0 bases, with 6 bases between. CDR1 MGHRA and CDR2 YSYEKL come from the germline V gene. The CDR3 spells CASSQGQTNYGYTF. CDR3 bases: TGCGCCAGCAGCCAAGGACAAACTAACTATGGCTACACCTTC.

CDR3 amino acids: CASNNVGGRYAYEQYF. The CDR3 DNA reads TGTGCCAGCAACAATGTTGGCGGGAGGTACGCCTACGAGCAGTACTTC. The genes are TRBV2 and TRBJ2-7; TRBD2 matches 8 bases. J was trimmed by 2 bases and V by 7 bases; bases with no gene match: 13. There are 16 residues in the CDR3. The germline V gene encodes CDR1 SNHLY and CDR2 FYNNEI. The full variable domain, with the rest looked up from reference TRBV2 and TRBJ2-7, is EPEVTQTPSHQVTQMGQEVILRCVPISNHLYFYWYRQILGQKVEFLVSFYNNEISEKSEIFDDQFSVERPDGSNFTLKIRSTKLEDSAMYFCASNNVGGRYAYEQYFGPGTRLTVT.

V and J are TRBV6-6 and TRBJ2-7; D is unresolved. Trimming left V 7 bases short and J 2 bases short, with 18 bases between. Germline CDR1 reads MNHNY; CDR2 reads SVGAGI (reference sequence). The CDR3 is 15 residues long. CDR3 DNA sequence: TGTGCCAGCACCCCCGGCCTCCTGGGGACCTACGAGCAGTACTTC. Translated, it gives CASTPGLLGTYEQYF.

V gene TRBV5-1 combines with J gene TRBJ1-3; weak D call: TRBD1 (5 bases). Germline V CDR1 and CDR2: SGHRS, YFSETQ. Trimming stripped 4 bases from V and 0 bases from J, with 11 bases between. There are 15 residues in the CDR3. The CDR3 DNA is TGCGCCAGCAGCCCGGGACGGAGCTCTGGAAACACCATATATTTT. Its protein is CASSPGRSSGNTIYF.

V is TRBV11-2 and J is TRBJ1-1; no definite D call. V lost 1 base, J lost 4 bases, and 7 bases lay in between. Germline loops: CDR1 SGHAT, CDR2 FQNNGV. This CDR3 region has 13 residues. The CDR3 here is CASSLVSGTEAFF. In DNA form, the CDR3 reads TGTGCCAGCAGCTTAGTATCGGGCACTGAAGCTTTCTTT.

The chain combines TRBV10-2 with TRBJ2-1, with D perhaps TRBD1 (6 bases). CDR1 and CDR2 (germline): WSHSY, SAAADI. There are 13 residues in the CDR3. Trimming removed 8 bases from V and 1 base from J, with 9 bases in between. The CDR3 nucleotides are TGCGCCAGCGGGGGACATTCCTACAATGAGCAGTTCTTC. Residues: CASGGHSYNEQFF.

The rearrangement uses TRBV7-9 and TRBJ2-7, with 10 bases matching TRBD1. V was clipped by 6 bases and J by 4 bases; unmatched bases: 12. The CDR3 runs to 16 residues. Germline assignment: CDR1 SEHNR and CDR2 FQNEAQ (reference sequence). The CDR3 loop reads CASSTLRDRGLYEQYF. The CDR3 nucleotides read TGTGCCAGCAGTACACTCCGGGACAGGGGTTTGTACGAGCAGTACTTC. Variable domain in full (rest from reference TRBV7-9 and TRBJ2-7): DTGVSQNPRHKITKRGQNVTFRCDPISEHNRLYWYRQTLGQGPEFLTYFQNEAQLEKSRLLSDRFSAERPKGSFSTLEIQRTEQGDSAMYLCASSTLRDRGLYEQYFGPGTRLTVT.

The chain carries TRBV28 and TRBJ2-7; D is undetermined. CDR3 size: 18 residues. Germline lookup yields CDR1 MDHEN and CDR2 SYDVKM. V was cut by 6 bases and J by 2 bases, with 26 bases left in between. For the CDR3, the DNA is TGTGCCAGCAGCCTACCGTCTTCCACGGGCCTTCAGGCCTACGAGCAGTACTTC. Its protein product is CASSLPSSTGLQAYEQYF.

In this sample, this clone turned up a few times. The chain's CDR3 is CASSVTGLAGTGEQFF. DNA for the CDR3: TGTGCCAGCAGCGTAACCGGGCTAGCGGGAACCGGTGAGCAGTTCTTC. V usage is TRBV7-9 and J usage is TRBJ2-1; 9 bases are shared with TRBD2. Looked up from germline, CDR1 is SEHNR and CDR2 is FQNEAQ (reference sequence). The CDR3 has 16 amino acids. The trim removed 5 bases at V and 9 bases at J, leaving 14 bases unmatched.

The chain joins TRBV6-1 to TRBJ2-2; 7 nucleotides line up with TRBD2. The CDR3 totals 16 residues. The V and J ends lost 3 bases and 7 bases, in that order; junction bases with no gene match: 11. In germline, CDR1 is MNHNS, CDR2 SASEGT. Written as DNA, the CDR3 is TGTGCCAGCAGTGATGGCGGGAGTGGGTTGGTCGGGGAGCTGTTTTTT. Encoded protein: CASSDGGSGLVGELFF.

CDR3 DNA sequence: TGTGCCAGCCACGAGGGGAGGGGGAACAATGAGCAGTTCTTC. Translated: CASHEGRGNNEQFF. This chain links TRBV27 with TRBJ2-1; tentatively, D is TRBD2 (7 bases). Trimming left V 8 bases short and J 5 bases short, with 16 bases between. This CDR3 spans 14 amino acids. The germline gives CDR1 MNHEY, CDR2 SMNVEV (reference sequence).

This sequence joins TRBV10-3 and TRBJ2-7; a possible D gene is TRBD1 (6 bases). The CDR3 covers 12 residues. V lost 4 bases and J 3 bases, leaving 7 bases between the germline ends. CDR1 ENHRY and CDR2 SYGVKD come from the germline V gene. CDR3 sequence (DNA): TGTGCCATCAGTGGACAGGTCTACGAGCAGTACTTC. Residues: CAISGQVYEQYF.